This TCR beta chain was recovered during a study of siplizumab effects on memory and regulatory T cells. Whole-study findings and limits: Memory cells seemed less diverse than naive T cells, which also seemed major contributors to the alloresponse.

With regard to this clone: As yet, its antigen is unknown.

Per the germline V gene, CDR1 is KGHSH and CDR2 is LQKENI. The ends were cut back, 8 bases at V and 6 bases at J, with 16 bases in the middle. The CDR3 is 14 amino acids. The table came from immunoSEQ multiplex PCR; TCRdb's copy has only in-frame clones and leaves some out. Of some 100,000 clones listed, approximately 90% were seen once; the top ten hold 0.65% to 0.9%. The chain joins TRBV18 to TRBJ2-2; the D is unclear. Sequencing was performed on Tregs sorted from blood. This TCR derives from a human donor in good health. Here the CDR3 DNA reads TGTGCCAGCCAGCCGGAGACTCTTGCCGGGGAGCTGTTTTTT. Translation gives CASQPETLAGELFF.